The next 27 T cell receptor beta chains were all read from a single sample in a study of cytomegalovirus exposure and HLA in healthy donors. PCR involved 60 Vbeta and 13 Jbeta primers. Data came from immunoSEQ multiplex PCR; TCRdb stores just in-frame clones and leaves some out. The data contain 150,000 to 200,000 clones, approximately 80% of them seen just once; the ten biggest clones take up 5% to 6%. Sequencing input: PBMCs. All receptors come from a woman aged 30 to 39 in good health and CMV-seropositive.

CDR3 sequence: CASSLAGMNTEAFF. The CDR3 nucleotides are TGTGCCAGCAGCTTGGCAGGGATGAACACTGAAGCTTTCTTT. The V call is TRBV5-5, the J call TRBJ1-1; possible D gene TRBD1, 5 bases. The CDR3 has 14 amino acids. The V gene lost 0 bases and the J gene lost 0 bases, with 6 bases spanning the gap. CDR1 and CDR2 from the germline V gene are SGHKS and YYEKEE (reference sequence).

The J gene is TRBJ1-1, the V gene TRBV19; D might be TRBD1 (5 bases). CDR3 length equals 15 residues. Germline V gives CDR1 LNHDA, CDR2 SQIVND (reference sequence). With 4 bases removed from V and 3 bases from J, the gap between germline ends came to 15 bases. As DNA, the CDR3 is TGTGCCAGTAGTACTCTGACTGAAGGGGACACTGAAGCTTTCTTT. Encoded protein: CASSTLTEGDTEAFF.

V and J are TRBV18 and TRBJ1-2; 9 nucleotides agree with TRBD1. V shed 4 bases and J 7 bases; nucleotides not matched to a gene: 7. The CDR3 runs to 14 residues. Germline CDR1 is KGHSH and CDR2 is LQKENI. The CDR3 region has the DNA TGTGCCAGCTCACGGCAACAGGGGGCTGGTGGCTACACCTTC. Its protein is CASSRQQGAGGYTF.

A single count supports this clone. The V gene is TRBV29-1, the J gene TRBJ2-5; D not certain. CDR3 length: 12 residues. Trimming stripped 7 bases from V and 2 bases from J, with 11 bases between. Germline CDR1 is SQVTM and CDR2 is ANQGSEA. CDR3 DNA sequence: TGCAGCGCCTCTGCGGCACAAGAGACCCAGTACTTC. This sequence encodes CSASAAQETQYF.

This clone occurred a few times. The CDR3 spells CASTRQTGSYEQYF. The CDR3 region has the DNA TGTGCCAGCACCCGACAGACGGGCTCCTACGAGCAGTACTTC. This sequence joins TRBV6-1 and TRBJ2-7; D may be TRBD1 (5 bases). V lost 7 bases and J lost 0, with 13 bases in between. The CDR3 totals 14 residues. Germline V gives CDR1 MNHNS, CDR2 SASEGT.

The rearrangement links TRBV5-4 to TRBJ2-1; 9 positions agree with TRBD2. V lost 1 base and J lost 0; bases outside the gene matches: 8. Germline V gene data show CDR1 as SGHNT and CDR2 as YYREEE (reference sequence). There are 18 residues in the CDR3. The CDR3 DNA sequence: TGTGCCAGCAGCTTGTCGCTAGGCGGGAGGGGCTCCTACAATGAGCAGTTCTTC. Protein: CASSLSLGGRGSYNEQFF. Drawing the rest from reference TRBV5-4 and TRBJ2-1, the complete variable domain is ETGVTQSPTHLIKTRGQQVTLRCSSQSGHNTVSWYQQALGQGPQFIFQYYREEENGRGNFPPRFSGLQFPNYSSELNVNALELDDSALYLCASSLSLGGRGSYNEQFFGPGTRLTVL.

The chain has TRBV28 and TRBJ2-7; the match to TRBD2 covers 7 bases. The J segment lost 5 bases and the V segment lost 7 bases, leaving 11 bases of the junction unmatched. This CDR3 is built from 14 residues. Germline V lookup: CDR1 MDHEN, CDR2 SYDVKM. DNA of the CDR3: TGTGCCAGCACCCTATGGGGGGAGGGCGACGAGCAGTACTTC. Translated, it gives CASTLWGEGDEQYF.

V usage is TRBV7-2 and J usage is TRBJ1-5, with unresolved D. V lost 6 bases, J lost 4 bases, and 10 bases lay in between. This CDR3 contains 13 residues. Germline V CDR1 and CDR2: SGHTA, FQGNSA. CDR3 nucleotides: TGTGCCAGCAGTTTACAGTCTAATCAGCCCCAGCATTTT. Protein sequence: CASSLQSNQPQHF.

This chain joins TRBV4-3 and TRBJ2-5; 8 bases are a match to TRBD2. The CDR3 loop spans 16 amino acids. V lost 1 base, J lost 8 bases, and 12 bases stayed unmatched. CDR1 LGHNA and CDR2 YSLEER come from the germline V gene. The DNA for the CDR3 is TGCGCCAGCAGCCAAGCCAGCGGGGGCCCCACCCGTACCCAGTACTTC. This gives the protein CASSQASGGPTRTQYF.

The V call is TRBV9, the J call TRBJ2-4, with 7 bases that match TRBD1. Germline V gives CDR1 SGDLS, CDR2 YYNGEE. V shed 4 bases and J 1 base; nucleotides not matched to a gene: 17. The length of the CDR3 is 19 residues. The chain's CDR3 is CASSIWDSPVLSAKNIQYF. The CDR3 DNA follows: TGTGCCAGCAGCATCTGGGACAGTCCCGTCCTTTCCGCCAAAAACATTCAGTACTTC.

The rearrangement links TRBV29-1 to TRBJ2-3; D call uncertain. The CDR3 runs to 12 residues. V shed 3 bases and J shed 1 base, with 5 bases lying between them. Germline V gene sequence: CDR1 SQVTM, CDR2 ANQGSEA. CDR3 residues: CSVDRGTDTQYF. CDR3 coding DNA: TGCAGCGTTGATCGGGGCACAGATACGCAGTATTTT.

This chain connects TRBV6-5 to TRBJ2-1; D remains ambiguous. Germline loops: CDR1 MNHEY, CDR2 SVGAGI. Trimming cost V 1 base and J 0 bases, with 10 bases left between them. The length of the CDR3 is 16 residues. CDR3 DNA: TGTGCCAGCAGTTACTTACCCGTTAGCTCCTACAATGAGCAGTTCTTC. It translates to CASSYLPVSSYNEQFF.

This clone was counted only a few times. The CDR3 sequence is CAIRGQGNQPQHF. CDR3 nucleotide sequence: TGTGCCATCAGGGGACAGGGCAATCAGCCCCAGCATTTT. The gene calls are TRBV10-3 and TRBJ1-5, with TRBD1 matching over 8 bases. The germline V gene has CDR1 ENHRY and CDR2 SYGVKD. After removal of 6 bases from V and 2 bases from J, the junction contained 0 bases not matched to a gene. The CDR3 loop spans 13 amino acids.

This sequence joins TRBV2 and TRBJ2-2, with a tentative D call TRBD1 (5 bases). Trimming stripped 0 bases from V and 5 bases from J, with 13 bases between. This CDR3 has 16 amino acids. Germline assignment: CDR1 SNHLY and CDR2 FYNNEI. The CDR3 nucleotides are TGTGCCAGCAGTGAAGCGGGCAGGGTCAGGACCGGGGAGCTGTTTTTT. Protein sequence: CASSEAGRVRTGELFF.

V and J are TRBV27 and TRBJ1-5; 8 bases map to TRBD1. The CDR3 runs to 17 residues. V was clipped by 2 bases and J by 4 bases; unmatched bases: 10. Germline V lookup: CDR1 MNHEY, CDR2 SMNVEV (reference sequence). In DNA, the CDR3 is TGTGCCAGCAGTTTACACGTCCCCCGACAGGGGAATCAGCCCCAGCATTTT. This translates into CASSLHVPRQGNQPQHF.

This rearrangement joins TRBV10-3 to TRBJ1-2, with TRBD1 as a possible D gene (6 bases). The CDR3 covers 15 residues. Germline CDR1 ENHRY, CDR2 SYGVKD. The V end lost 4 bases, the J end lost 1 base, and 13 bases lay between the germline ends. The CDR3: CAISGGTGINYGYTF. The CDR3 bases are TGTGCCATCAGTGGCGGAACAGGGATTAACTATGGCTACACCTTC.

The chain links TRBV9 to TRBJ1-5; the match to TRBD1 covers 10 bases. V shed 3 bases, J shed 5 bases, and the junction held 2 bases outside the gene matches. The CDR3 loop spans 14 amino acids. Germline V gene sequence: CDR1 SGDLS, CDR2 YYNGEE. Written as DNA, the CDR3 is TGTGCCAGCAGCGGGACAGGGGGGGATCAGCCCCAGCATTTT. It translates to CASSGTGGDQPQHF.

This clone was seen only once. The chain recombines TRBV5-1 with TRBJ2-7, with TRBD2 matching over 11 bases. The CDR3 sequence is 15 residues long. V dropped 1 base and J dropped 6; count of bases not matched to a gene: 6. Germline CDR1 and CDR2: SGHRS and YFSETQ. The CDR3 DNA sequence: TGCGCCAGCAGCTTGACTAGCGGGAGTTATGGCGAGCAGTACTTC. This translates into CASSLTSGSYGEQYF.

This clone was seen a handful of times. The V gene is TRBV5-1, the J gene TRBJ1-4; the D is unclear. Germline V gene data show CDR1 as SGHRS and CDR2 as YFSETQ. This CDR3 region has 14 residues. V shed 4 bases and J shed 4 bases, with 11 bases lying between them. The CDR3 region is CASSRDGINEKLFF. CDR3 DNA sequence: TGCGCCAGCAGCCGTGACGGGATTAATGAAAAACTGTTTTTT. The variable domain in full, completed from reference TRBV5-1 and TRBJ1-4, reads KAGVTQTPRYLIKTRGQQVTLSCSPISGHRSVSWYQQTPGQGLQFLFEYFSETQRNKGNFPGRFSGRQFSNSRSEMNVSTLELGDSALYLCASSRDGINEKLFFGSGTQLSVL.

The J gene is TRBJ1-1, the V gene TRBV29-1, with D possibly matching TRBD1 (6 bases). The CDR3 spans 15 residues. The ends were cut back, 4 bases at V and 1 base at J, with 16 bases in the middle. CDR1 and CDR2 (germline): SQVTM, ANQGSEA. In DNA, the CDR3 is TGCAGCGTTGGGGTTGGCAGGGGCGGGAACACTGAAGCTTTCTTT. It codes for CSVGVGRGGNTEAFF. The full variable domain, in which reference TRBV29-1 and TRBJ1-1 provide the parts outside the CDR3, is SAVISQKPSRDICQRGTSLTIQCQVDSQVTMMFWYRQQPGQSLTLIATANQGSEATYESGFVIDKFPISRPNLTFSTLTVSNMSPEDSSIYLCSVGVGRGGNTEAFFGQGTRLTVV.

This CDR3 reads CASSQDLELAGGLTYNEQFF. CDR3 nucleotide sequence: TGCGCCAGCAGCCAAGATCTGGAGCTAGCGGGAGGCCTGACCTACAATGAGCAGTTCTTC. V usage is TRBV4-1 and J usage is TRBJ2-1, with 11 bases identical to TRBD2. V lost 0 bases to trimming and J lost 2 bases; unmatched junction nucleotides: 12. The CDR3 covers 20 residues. The germline V gene encodes CDR1 MGHRA and CDR2 YSYEKL.

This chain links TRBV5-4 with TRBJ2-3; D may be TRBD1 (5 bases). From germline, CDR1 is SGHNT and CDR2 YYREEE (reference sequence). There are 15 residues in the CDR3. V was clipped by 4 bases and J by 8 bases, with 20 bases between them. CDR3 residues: CASSSGIRVPGTQYF. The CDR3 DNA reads TGTGCCAGCAGCAGTGGAATCAGGGTACCGGGTACGCAGTATTTT.

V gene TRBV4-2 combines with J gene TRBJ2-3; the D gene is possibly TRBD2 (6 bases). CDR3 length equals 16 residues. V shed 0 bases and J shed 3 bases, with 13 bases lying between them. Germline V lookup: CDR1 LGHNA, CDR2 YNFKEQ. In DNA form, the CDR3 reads TGTGCCAGCAGCCAAGATTGGACGGGGGTAACAGATACGCAGTATTTT. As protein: CASSQDWTGVTDTQYF.

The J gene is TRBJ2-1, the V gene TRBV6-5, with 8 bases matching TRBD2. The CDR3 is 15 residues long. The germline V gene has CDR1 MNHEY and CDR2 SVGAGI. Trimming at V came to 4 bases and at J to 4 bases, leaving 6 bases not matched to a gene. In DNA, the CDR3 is TGTGCCAGCAGTTTTATACTAGCGGAGTACAATGAGCAGTTCTTC. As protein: CASSFILAEYNEQFF.

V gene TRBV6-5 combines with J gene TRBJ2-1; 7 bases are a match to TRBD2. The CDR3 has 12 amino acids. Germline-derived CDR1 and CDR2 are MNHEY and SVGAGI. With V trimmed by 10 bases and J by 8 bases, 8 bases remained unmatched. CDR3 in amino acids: CATLYGLDEQFF. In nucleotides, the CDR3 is TGTGCCACCCTCTATGGACTAGATGAGCAGTTCTTC.

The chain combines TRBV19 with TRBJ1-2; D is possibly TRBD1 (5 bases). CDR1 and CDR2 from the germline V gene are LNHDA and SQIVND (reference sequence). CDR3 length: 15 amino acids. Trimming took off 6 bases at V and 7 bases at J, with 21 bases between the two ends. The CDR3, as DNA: TGTGCCAGTAGCGCACGCACCGGGGGTCGGAGTGGCTACACCTTC. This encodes CASSARTGGRSGYTF.

The CDR3, as DNA: TGTGCCACCAGCAGAGATGGGGGACTAGCGGATGAGCAGTACTTC. As protein: CATSRDGGLADEQYF. This chain connects TRBV15 to TRBJ2-7, with 11 positions matching TRBD2. This CDR3 has 15 amino acids. Germline CDR1 reads LNHNV; CDR2 reads YYDKDF (reference sequence). The J segment lost 7 bases and the V segment lost 0 bases, leaving 5 bases of the junction unmatched.